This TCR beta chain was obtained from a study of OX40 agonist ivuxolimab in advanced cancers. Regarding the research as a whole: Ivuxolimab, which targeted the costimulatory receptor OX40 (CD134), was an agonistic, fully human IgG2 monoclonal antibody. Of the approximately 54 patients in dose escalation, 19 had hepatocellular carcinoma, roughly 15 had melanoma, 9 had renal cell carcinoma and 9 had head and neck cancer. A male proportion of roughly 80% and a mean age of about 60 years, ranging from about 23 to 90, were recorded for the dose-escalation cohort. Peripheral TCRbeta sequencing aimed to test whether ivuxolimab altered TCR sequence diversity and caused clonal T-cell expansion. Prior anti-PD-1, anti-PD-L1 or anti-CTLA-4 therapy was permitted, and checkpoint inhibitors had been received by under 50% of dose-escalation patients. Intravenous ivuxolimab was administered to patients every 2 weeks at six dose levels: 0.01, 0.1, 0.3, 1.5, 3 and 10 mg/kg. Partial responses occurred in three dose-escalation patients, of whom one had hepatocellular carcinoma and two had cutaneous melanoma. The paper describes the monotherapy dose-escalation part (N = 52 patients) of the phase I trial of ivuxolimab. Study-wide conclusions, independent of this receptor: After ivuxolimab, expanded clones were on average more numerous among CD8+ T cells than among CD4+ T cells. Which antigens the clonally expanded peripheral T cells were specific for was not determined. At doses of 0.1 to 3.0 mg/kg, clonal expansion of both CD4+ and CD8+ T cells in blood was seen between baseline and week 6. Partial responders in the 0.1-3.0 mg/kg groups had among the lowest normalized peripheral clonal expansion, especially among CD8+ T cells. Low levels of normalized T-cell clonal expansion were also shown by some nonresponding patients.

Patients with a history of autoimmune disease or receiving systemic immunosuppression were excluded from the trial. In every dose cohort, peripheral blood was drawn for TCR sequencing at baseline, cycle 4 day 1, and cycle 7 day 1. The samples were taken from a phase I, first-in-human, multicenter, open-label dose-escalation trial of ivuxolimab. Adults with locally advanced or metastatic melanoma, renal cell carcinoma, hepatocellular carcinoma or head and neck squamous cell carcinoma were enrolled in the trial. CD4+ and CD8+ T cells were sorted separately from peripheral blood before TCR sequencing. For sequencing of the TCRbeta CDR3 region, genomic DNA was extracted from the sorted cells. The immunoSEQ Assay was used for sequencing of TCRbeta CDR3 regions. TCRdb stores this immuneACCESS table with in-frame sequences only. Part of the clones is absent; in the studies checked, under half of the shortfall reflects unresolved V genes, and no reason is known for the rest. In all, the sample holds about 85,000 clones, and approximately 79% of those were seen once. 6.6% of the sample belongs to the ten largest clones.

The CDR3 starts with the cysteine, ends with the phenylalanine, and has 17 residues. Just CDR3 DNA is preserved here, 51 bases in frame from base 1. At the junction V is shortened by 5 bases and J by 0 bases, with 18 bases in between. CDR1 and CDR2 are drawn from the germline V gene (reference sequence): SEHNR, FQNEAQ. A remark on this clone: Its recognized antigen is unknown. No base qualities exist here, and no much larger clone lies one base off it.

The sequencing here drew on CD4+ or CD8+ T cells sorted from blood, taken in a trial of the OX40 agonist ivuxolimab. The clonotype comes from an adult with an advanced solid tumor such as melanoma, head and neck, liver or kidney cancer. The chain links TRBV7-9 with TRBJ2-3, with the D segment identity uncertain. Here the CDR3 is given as CASSRRVGGASTDTQYF. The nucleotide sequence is TGTGCCAGCAGCCGCCGGGTGGGCGGTGCTAGCACAGATACGCAGTATTTT.